A selection of T cell receptor beta chains follows, all from one sample in a study of blood T cell repertoires in COVID-19. Sequencing used immunoSEQ multiplex PCR; TCRdb keeps in-frame clones, though not all of them. The table includes over 150,000 clones, less than 80% detected once. Specimen: peripheral blood. The receptor source for this set is a woman aged 45-65 years with acute or convalescent COVID-19. CDR3s include the opening cysteine and the closing phenylalanine or tryptophan. Each record gives: CDR3 DNA, CDR3 protein, V gene, J gene, clone size, D gene. D genes are given only for firm matches. Only part of the rows carry a size: once, few, many, or a class if the clone is expanded.

TGTGCCAGTAGTATTTCCCTAGCGGGGGGGCAGAGTGAGCAGTTCTTC	CASSISLAGGQSEQFF	TRBV19	TRBJ2-1	NA	TRBD2
TGTGCCAGCAGTTACGAGAAGAACACTGAAGCTTTCTTT	CASSYEKNTEAFF	TRBV12-3/TRBV12-4	TRBJ1-1	few	NA
TGTGCCAGCAGTCCCGGGGGGCCGGTCAATCAGCCCCAGCATTTT	CASSPGGPVNQPQHF	TRBV6-5	TRBJ1-5	NA	NA
TGTGCCAGCAGTTTGAGGCGGGGGGCGTACAATGAGCAGTTCTTC	CASSLRRGAYNEQFF	TRBV28	TRBJ2-1	NA	TRBD2
TGTGCCAGCAGTCCAATAGTAAGGGAGAACCACGAGCAGTACTTC	CASSPIVRENHEQYF	TRBV6-2/TRBV6-3	TRBJ2-7	NA	NA
TGTGCCAGCAGCCCCCTTCCAGGGCGGCCGCGGCTTGGCTACACCTTC	CASSPLPGRPRLGYTF	TRBV3-1/TRBV3-2	TRBJ1-2	NA	NA
TGTGCCTGGAGGGGTCCAGGGGGCTCCCCTCGGTATGGCTACACCTTC	CAWRGPGGSPRYGYTF	TRBV30	TRBJ1-2	NA	TRBD1
TGTGCCAGCAGCTTAGTTGGGATGGGAGTTAGGACGAAAGAGACCCAGTACTTC	CASSLVGMGVRTKETQYF	TRBV7-2	TRBJ2-5	NA	NA
TGTGCCAGCAGCCAAGATCACGGGACAATTTACACTGAAGCTTTCTTT	CASSQDHGTIYTEAFF	TRBV14	TRBJ1-1	NA	NA
TGCAGCGTGGACTTGATGGCAGGGGGCACTGAAGCTTTCTTT	CSVDLMAGGTEAFF	TRBV29-1	TRBJ1-1	NA	TRBD1
TGCGCCAGCAGCCTAAACCCGGCCCCGGGGTACAATGAGCAGTTCTTC	CASSLNPAPGYNEQFF	TRBV5-1	TRBJ2-1	few	NA
TGTGCCAGTCGACAGGGATTGAACACTGAAGCTTTCTTT	CASRQGLNTEAFF	TRBV7-2	TRBJ1-1	NA	TRBD1
TGTGCCAGCAGTATCGGGGCTAGCGGCTACAATGAGCAGTTCTTC	CASSIGASGYNEQFF	TRBV11-3	TRBJ2-1	NA	TRBD2
TGTGCCAGCAGCCGGGACTCTACTCGAGGCGGGGAGCTGTTTTTT	CASSRDSTRGGELFF	TRBV4-2	TRBJ2-2	NA	NA
TGTGCCAGCAGTGACATGAAGACAGCACTATATGGCTACACCTTC	CASSDMKTALYGYTF	TRBV6-1	TRBJ1-2	NA	NA
TGTGCCAGCTCACCGACAGGTGTCAGAAGTGACGAGCAGTACTTC	CASSPTGVRSDEQYF	TRBV18	TRBJ2-7	NA	NA
TGTGCCAGCAGCTTCCGGACAGGGCAGTACTTC	CASSFRTGQYF	TRBV5-6	TRBJ2-7	once	TRBD1
TGTGCCAGCAGCCCGATGGGACTAGCGTACGGGAAGAGCTCCTACGAGCAGTACTTC	CASSPMGLAYGKSSYEQYF	TRBV7-6	TRBJ2-7	NA	TRBD2
TGTGCCAGCAGTATAAGACAGGGAAGAGGGGATATTGAAGCTTTCTTT	CASSIRQGRGDIEAFF	TRBV28	TRBJ1-1	NA	TRBD1
TGTGCCACCAGTGATCCACGACAGGGGGCTCAGCCCCAGCATTTT	CATSDPRQGAQPQHF	TRBV24-1	TRBJ1-5	NA	TRBD1
TGCGCCAGCAGCCGTCCCGGGACAGGGAGTTTCAATGAGCAGTTCTTC	CASSRPGTGSFNEQFF	TRBV5-1	TRBJ2-1	NA	TRBD1
TGTGCCAGCAGCCCAGGCGGGGCAAGTCCGGGAAACACCATATATTTT	CASSPGGASPGNTIYF	TRBV7-2	TRBJ1-3	NA	NA
TGTGCCAGCAGCCAGATCCCTAGGGGCGGTAATTCACCCCTCCACTTT	CASSQIPRGGNSPLHF	TRBV3-1/TRBV3-2	TRBJ1-6	NA	NA
TGTGCCAGCAGTTCCCGCGGACAGGGACAACGTGGCTACACCTTC	CASSSRGQGQRGYTF	TRBV27	TRBJ1-2	NA	TRBD1
TGTGCCAGCAGTCTTACAGGGGATACGCAGTATTTT	CASSLTGDTQYF	TRBV2	TRBJ2-3	once	NA
TGTGCCAGCAGCTTATCAGGGGGCACTGAAGCTTTCTTT	CASSLSGGTEAFF	TRBV7-8	TRBJ1-1	once	TRBD1
TGTGCCAGCAGTGAAGAGCACTGGCGGCCGAACACTGAAGCTTTCTTT	CASSEEHWRPNTEAFF	TRBV6-1	TRBJ1-1	NA	NA
TGTGCCAGCAGTTCGGGGCAGAAGGGGGCAACTAATGAAAAACTGTTTTTT	CASSSGQKGATNEKLFF	TRBV27	TRBJ1-4	NA	NA
TGTGCCAGCTCTCCGCTTCAGGGGTCCAATGAGCAGCTCTTC	CASSPLQGSNEQLF	TRBV27	TRBJ2-1	NA	NA
TGCGCCAGCAGCTTAAGGGGACAGGTCTTGATGAACACTGAAGCTTTCTTT	CASSLRGQVLMNTEAFF	TRBV5-1	TRBJ1-1	once	TRBD1
TGTGCCAGCAGCTTCCGACAGGGGAATAGCAATCAGCCCCAGCATTTT	CASSFRQGNSNQPQHF	TRBV7-8	TRBJ1-5	NA	TRBD1